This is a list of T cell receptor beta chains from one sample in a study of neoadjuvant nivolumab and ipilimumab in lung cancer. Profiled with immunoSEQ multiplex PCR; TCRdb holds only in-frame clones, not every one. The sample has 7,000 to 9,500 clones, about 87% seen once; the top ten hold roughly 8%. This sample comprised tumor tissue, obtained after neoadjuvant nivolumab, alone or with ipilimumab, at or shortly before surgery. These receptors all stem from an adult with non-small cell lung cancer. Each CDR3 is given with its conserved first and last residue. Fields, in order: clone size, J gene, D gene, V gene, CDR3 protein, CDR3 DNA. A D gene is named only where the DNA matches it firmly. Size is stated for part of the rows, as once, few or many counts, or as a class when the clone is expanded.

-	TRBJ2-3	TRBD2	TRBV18	CASSPPGLGTDTQYF	TGTGCCAGCTCACCACCGGGACTAGGAACAGATACGCAGTATTTT
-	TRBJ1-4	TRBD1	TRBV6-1	CASSRGQTTNEKLFF	TGTGCCAGCAGCAGGGGACAGACAACTAATGAAAAACTGTTTTTT
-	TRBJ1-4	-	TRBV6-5	CASRTSGATNEKLFF	TGTGCCAGCAGAACCTCAGGGGCAACTAATGAAAAACTGTTTTTT
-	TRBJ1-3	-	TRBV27	CASSLSRGNTIYF	TGTGCCAGCAGTTTATCCCGGGGAAACACCATATATTTT
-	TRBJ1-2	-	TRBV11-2	CASSLRKGDGYTF	TGTGCCAGCAGCCTTCGGAAAGGAGATGGCTACACCTTC
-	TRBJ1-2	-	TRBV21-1	CASSKTHLGQNNGYTF	TGTGCCAGCAGCAAAACCCATTTGGGACAAAATAATGGCTACACCTTC
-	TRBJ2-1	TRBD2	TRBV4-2	CASSQVNPASGGHSEQFF	TGTGCCAGCAGCCAAGTTAATCCCGCTAGCGGGGGACACAGTGAGCAGTTCTTC
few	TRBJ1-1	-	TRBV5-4	CASSLGGGGYTEAFF	TGTGCCAGCAGCTTGGGGGGCGGAGGGTACACTGAAGCTTTCTTT
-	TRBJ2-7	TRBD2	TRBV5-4	CASSPGLAGGQPYEQYF	TGTGCCAGCAGCCCCGGACTAGCGGGGGGACAGCCCTACGAGCAGTACTTC
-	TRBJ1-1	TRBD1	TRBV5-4	CASSFGQGTEAFF	TGTGCCAGCAGCTTTGGACAGGGCACTGAAGCTTTCTTT
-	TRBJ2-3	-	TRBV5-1	CASSLEPVDTQYF	TGCGCCAGCAGCTTGGAACCGGTAGATACGCAGTATTTT
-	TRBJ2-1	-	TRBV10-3	CAISGTASDEQFF	TGTGCCATCAGTGGGACCGCTTCCGATGAGCAGTTCTTC
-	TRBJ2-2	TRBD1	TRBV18	CASSYTGTGNTGELFF	TGTGCCAGCTCATACACCGGGACAGGGAACACCGGGGAGCTGTTTTTT
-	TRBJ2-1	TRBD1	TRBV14	CASSYDRGSGNEQFF	TGTGCCAGCAGTTACGACAGGGGGAGTGGGAATGAGCAGTTCTTC
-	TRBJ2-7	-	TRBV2	CASSVGPSEQYF	TGTGCCAGCAGTGTCGGGCCATCCGAGCAGTACTTC
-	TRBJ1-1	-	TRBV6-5	CASSYGGGQAFF	TGTGCCAGCAGTTACGGAGGGGGGCAAGCTTTCTTT
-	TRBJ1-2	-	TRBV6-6	CASSTYSNYGYTF	TGTGCCAGCAGTACCTACTCTAACTATGGCTACACCTTC
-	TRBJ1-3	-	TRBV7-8	CASSLAAASVSGNTIYF	TGTGCCAGCAGCTTAGCAGCAGCCAGCGTCTCTGGAAACACCATATATTTT
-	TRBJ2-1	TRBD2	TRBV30	CAWSPGTSGNNEQFF	TGTGCCTGGAGTCCCGGGACTAGCGGGAACAATGAGCAGTTCTTC
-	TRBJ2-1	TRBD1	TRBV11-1	CASSLGGARDRFYNEQFF	TGTGCCAGCAGCTTAGGGGGGGCCCGGGACAGGTTTTACAATGAGCAGTTCTTC
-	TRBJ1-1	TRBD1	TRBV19	CASSDLGLGQAFF	TGTGCCAGTAGTGACCTTGGGCTGGGACAGGCTTTCTTT
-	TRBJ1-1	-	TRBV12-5	CASGRTAMNTEAFF	TGTGCTAGTGGTAGGACAGCCATGAACACTGAAGCTTTCTTT
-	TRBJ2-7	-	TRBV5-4	CASSLVRGAHEQYF	TGTGCCAGCAGCTTGGTCAGGGGCGCGCACGAGCAGTACTTC
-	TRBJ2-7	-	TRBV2	CASSVAGSYEQYF	TGTGCCAGCAGTGTTGCGGGGAGCTACGAGCAGTACTTC
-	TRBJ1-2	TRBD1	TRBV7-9	CASSLTGGSSSGYTF	TGTGCCAGCAGCTTAACAGGGGGCTCTTCTAGCGGCTACACCTTC
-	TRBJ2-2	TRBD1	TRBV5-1	CASSASGTGYTGELFF	TGCGCCAGCAGCGCCTCCGGGACAGGTTACACCGGGGAGCTGTTTTTT
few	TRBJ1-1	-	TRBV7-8	CASSFGQLNTEAFF	TGTGCCAGCAGCTTCGGCCAGTTGAACACTGAAGCTTTCTTT
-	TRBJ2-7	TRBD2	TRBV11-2	CASSFRPTSGDGYEQYF	TGTGCCAGCAGCTTTAGACCGACTAGCGGGGACGGCTACGAGCAGTACTTC
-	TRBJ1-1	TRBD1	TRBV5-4	CATADRANTEAFF	TGTGCCACCGCGGACAGGGCCAACACTGAAGCTTTCTTT
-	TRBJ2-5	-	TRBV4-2	CASSQDSQRGSPQETQYF	TGTGCCAGCAGCCAAGATAGTCAACGGGGCTCCCCTCAAGAGACCCAGTACTTC
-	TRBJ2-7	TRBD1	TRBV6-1	CASSERGDRGDEQYF	TGTGCCAGCAGTGAACGCGGAGACAGGGGGGACGAGCAGTACTTC
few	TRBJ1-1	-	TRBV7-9	CASSALIGGEAEAFF	TGTGCCAGCAGCGCCCTCATAGGAGGTGAGGCTGAAGCTTTCTTT